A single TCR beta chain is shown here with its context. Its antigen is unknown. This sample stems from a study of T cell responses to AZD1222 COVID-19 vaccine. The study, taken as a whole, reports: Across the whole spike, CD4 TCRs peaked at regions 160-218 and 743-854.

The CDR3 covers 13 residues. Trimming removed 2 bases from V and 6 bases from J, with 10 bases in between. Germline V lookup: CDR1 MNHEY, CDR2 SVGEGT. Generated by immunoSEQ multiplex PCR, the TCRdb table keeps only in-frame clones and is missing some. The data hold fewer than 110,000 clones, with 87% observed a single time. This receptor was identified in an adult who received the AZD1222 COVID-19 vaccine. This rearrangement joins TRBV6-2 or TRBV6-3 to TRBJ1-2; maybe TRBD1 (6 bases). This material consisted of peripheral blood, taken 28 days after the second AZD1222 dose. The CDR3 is CASSYGGVDGYTF. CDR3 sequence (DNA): TGTGCCAGCAGTTACGGGGGCGTAGATGGCTACACCTTC.